The 2 T cell receptor beta chains below come from one sample, sequenced in a study of control samples from healthy donors and cancer patients. The table came from immunoSEQ multiplex PCR; TCRdb's copy has only in-frame clones and leaves some out. The sample contains 250,000 to 300,000 clones, about four fifths of which appear only once. The sample consisted of PBMCs. The source is an older woman with lung cancer.

The chain recombines TRBV5-4 with TRBJ2-7; 9 bases are shared with TRBD1. The CDR3 is 16 amino acids. The trim removed 0 bases at V and 2 bases at J, leaving 6 bases unmatched. Germline assignment: CDR1 SGHNT and CDR2 YYREEE (reference sequence). The CDR3 DNA reads as TGTGCCAGCAGCTTGGGGGACAGGGTCCGTGCCTACGAGCAGTACTTC. Translated: CASSLGDRVRAYEQYF.

The sample holds one count of this clone. This may arise from a read error, as a much more abundant clone is one base away. Within the sample, other DNA sequences also encode this same CDR3. This chain uses TRBV5-4 with TRBJ1-1; possible D gene TRBD1, 6 bases. V was shortened by 2 bases and J by 1 base, with 6 bases between the two germline ends. CDR1 is SGHNT, CDR2 YYREEE, per germline (reference sequence). The CDR3 sequence is 13 residues long. The CDR3 here is CASSLQGNTEAFF. The CDR3 DNA is TGTGCCAGCAGCTTACAGGGGAACACTGAAGCTTTCTTT. Filled out from reference TRBV5-4 and TRBJ1-1, the complete variable domain reads ETGVTQSPTHLIKTRGQQVTLRCSSQSGHNTVSWYQQALGQGPQFIFQYYREEENGRGNFPPRFSGLQFPNYSSELNVNALELDDSALYLCASSLQGNTEAFFGQGTRLTVV.